This TCR beta chain emerged from a study of blood T cells in healthy people across ages (dated by TCRdb to the mid-2010s). Regarding the study in general: In model experiments, template switching captured roughly one uniquely barcoded TCR beta cDNA molecule for every two T cells. Age-related changes in TCR beta repertoire diversity were measured in the study by deep sequencing normalized with unique cDNA molecular identifiers. Two additional independent replicas of 1 million unique cDNA reads from the same blood draw were analyzed for two donors (one aged 18 to 30 and one aged 80 or older). Donors of different ages were randomly distributed across sequencing lanes to avoid experimental bias. The donors were split into four age groups: young (average roughly 15 years), middle-aged (about 40), aged (roughly 60) and long-lived (approximately 80). Broad study findings and their caveats: Bulk unsorted PBMC profiling prevented conclusive comparison of naive and antigen-experienced compartments. Observed TCR beta diversity per million T cells fell roughly linearly with age, and a significant reduction was already apparent by age roughly 41. Estimates of total diversity from one million sequenced T cells were regarded as lower bounds and underestimates. Donor CMV infection status was unknown, potentially confounding age-related changes in expanded clonotypes. A strong correlation was found between observed TCR beta diversity and the percentage of naive T cells measured by flow cytometry. The long-lived group showed more naive CD4+ T cells, fewer expanded clones and increased TCR diversity than the aged group, suggesting age selection.

Regarding this clonotype: The antigen it binds to is not known. Base quality data are lacking; no much larger clone is found one base away.

Preparation of the library involved 5' RACE. For sequencing, an Illumina HiSeq 2500 was employed. The second PCR ran for about 6 to 12 cycles and used a J-beta primer mix along with a sample-barcoded 5' primer. A template-switch 5' adaptor carrying 12 random nucleotides introduced a unique molecular identifier onto each TCR beta cDNA molecule. At least 2.5 million CDR3-containing paired-end reads were obtained from each sample. All of the RNA was converted into first-strand cDNA using the Mint cDNA synthesis kit, with a TRBC-specific oligonucleotide serving as the primer. After uracil-DNA glycosylase treatment, a first 18-cycle PCR used universal primers M1SS and BC2_uni_R on all cDNA. The paper's processing steps were these. For normalization, 1 million high-quality reads were randomly selected from each sample, with every read carrying a distinct molecular identifier. Instead of being binned into consensus sequences, reads that shared molecular identifiers were thrown out. MiTCR, run with a Q25 quality threshold and the strictest error-elimination algorithm, handled CDR3 identification, clonotype clustering and error correction. Lower-bound total TCR beta diversity was estimated with a nonparametric unseen species model using Euler transformation. TCRdb trimmed public reads at Q25 via fastp, called clones via MiXCR and kept in-frame beta chains. Each entry is one CDR3 protein sequence, shown with its most common DNA and genes. These V and J calls are TCRdb output, not the study's own analysis. This sample is represented by fewer than 700,000 distinct CDR3 sequences; roughly 48% of them were singletons. The biggest ten clones account for roughly 24% of the sample.

The 40 or so donors, aged roughly 6 to 95 years, were systemically healthy Caucasian individuals from Russia. Each donor gave around 9.8 milliliters of peripheral blood, collected into EDTA-treated Vacutainer tubes. PBMCs were isolated by Ficoll-Paque density-gradient centrifugation, with at least 7 million obtained per sample. Trizol reagent was used to extract total RNA from PBMCs, with at least 6 micrograms per sample. The percentages of naive CD45RAhigh/CD27high T cells were determined by flow cytometry on a PBMC aliquot from every donor. V ends up 5 bases short and J 11 bases short, with an unmatched junction base count of 17. According to the germline V gene (reference sequence), CDR1 reads MNHEY and CDR2 reads SMNVEV. From its cysteine to its phenylalanine, the CDR3 spans 15 amino acids. The sequence is cut down to CDR3 DNA, 45 bases in frame from base 1.

The receptor was derived from an elderly man in good health. The specimen sequenced was blood. This chain joins TRBV27 to TRBJ1-1, and TRBD1 matches 7 of the central bases. The CDR3: CASSVLPGQLSWAFF. The nucleotide sequence is TGTGCCAGCAGTGTACTCCCGGGACAGCTCAGTTGGGCTTTCTTT.